This T cell receptor beta chain came from a study of vaccination effects on CD4 cells after COVID-19. Study summary: Researchers obtained post-vaccine samples at a median of 72 days past the second dose.

Expansion with viral peptide pools was applied to antigen-specific CD4+ T cells by the ViraFEST assay prior to sequencing. CD4+ T cell isolation took place after 10 days of culture. Everyone in the study got two shots of either the BNT162b2 or mRNA-1273 vaccine. For this clone: Its target is not known.

The repertoire was sequenced with immunoSEQ multiplex PCR; TCRdb's copy has only in-frame clones and lacks some. This repertoire shows under 85,000 clones, under 80% found once; its top ten account for 0.85% to 1.3%. The J segment lost 0 bases and the V segment lost 0 bases, leaving 2 bases of the junction unmatched. The CDR3 is 18 amino acids. Germline loops: CDR1 KGHDR, CDR2 SFDVKD. Notes on the study in general: Substantial clonal contraction characterized both infection- and vaccine-induced clones late after vaccination.

This receptor was taken from a human donor who received a COVID-19 vaccine. The sequencing here drew on CD4+ T cells from PBMCs cultured with HCoV-OC43 spike peptides, taken after COVID-19 vaccination. Subset given: HCoV-OC43 spike overlapping peptide pool stimulation. This rearrangement joins TRBV24-1 to TRBJ2-3, with 13 nucleotides matching TRBD2. CDR3 bases: TGTGCCACCAGTGATTTGGGGACTAGCGGGACTAGCACAGATACGCAGTATTTT. Amino acid sequence: CATSDLGTSGTSTDTQYF.